Presented here are 19 T cell receptor beta chains from one specimen sequenced in a study of human T cells and chemical hapten exposure. Time point in this sample: pre-sensitization, week 0. Sample treatment: therapeutic diphenylcyclopropenone sensitization with weekly scalp DPC. TCRdb analysed the RACE reads with MiXCR anew, one entry per CDR3 protein. Here the sample spans about 380,000 distinct CDR3 sequences, roughly 5% being singletons. The material was whole blood, obtained in connection with sensitization to the hapten diphenylcyclopropenone (DPC). Receptors originate from a woman in her fifties or sixties with alopecia areata. Some clones in this sample may be carry-over from other donors' samples.

The count of this clonotype is one. The chain couples TRBV20-1 to TRBJ2-7; D may be TRBD1 (6 bases). This CDR3 comprises 16 residues. The V end was cut by 0 bases, the J end by 2 bases, with 17 bases between. Germline V gene lookup returns CDR1 DFQATT and CDR2 SNEGSKA (reference sequence). Here the CDR3 reads CSARDITGRSPYEQYF. The CDR3 bases are TGCAGTGCTAGAGACATTACAGGGAGAAGTCCCTACGAGCAGTACTTC.

This clonotype was seen ten or more times. The rearrangement uses TRBV7-8 and TRBJ2-7; D not resolved. The germline gives CDR1 SGHVS, CDR2 FQNEAQ. V was pared by 4 bases and J by 5 bases, with 6 bases between. The CDR3 covers 11 residues. For the CDR3, the DNA is TGTGCCAGCAGCTCCCAAGACGAGCAGTACTTC. This sequence encodes CASSSQDEQYF.

This clonotype was detected a few times. V gene TRBV4-2 combines with J gene TRBJ2-1; TRBD2 might be the D (5 bases). The germline gives CDR1 LGHNA, CDR2 YNFKEQ. The CDR3 is made up of 16 amino acids. The V and J ends lost 1 base and 0 bases respectively, with 10 bases between them. The CDR3 DNA reads as TGTGCCAGCAGCCAAGGGCGGGCCGGCTCCTACAATGAGCAGTTCTTC. The encoded protein is CASSQGRAGSYNEQFF.

Here the CDR3 reads CASSWDRETQPQHF. The CDR3 nucleotides read TGTGCCAGCAGCTGGGACAGGGAGACTCAGCCCCAGCATTTT. This chain connects TRBV11-2 to TRBJ1-5; 9 nucleotides match TRBD1. V dropped 4 bases and J dropped 6; count of bases not matched to a gene: 4. CDR3 size: 14 residues. Germline V gives CDR1 SGHAT, CDR2 FQNNGV.

This clonotype was seen repeatedly, ten times or more. CDR3 sequence: CASSGTSGLSSYNEQFF. The CDR3 DNA is TGTGCCAGCAGTGGGACTAGCGGGCTAAGCTCCTACAATGAGCAGTTCTTC. The rearrangement joins TRBV2 to TRBJ2-1; the match to TRBD2 covers 11 bases. V dropped 4 bases and J dropped 0; count of bases not matched to a gene: 5. Looked up from germline, CDR1 is SNHLY and CDR2 is FYNNEI. The length of the CDR3 is 17 residues.

This clonotype was seen ten or more times. The chain carries TRBV29-1 and TRBJ1-4; D not resolved. The CDR3 is made up of 11 amino acids. Per germline, CDR1 SQVTM and CDR2 ANQGSEA. V lost 6 bases, J lost 5 bases, and 7 bases lay in between. CDR3 DNA sequence: TGCAGCGTACGATGGAATGAAAAACTGTTTTTT. Its translation is CSVRWNEKLFF. The whole variable domain, filled in from reference TRBV29-1 and TRBJ1-4, reads SAVISQKPSRDICQRGTSLTIQCQVDSQVTMMFWYRQQPGQSLTLIATANQGSEATYESGFVIDKFPISRPNLTFSTLTVSNMSPEDSSIYLCSVRWNEKLFFGSGTQLSVL.

Only a few counts were recorded for this clonotype. The rearrangement uses TRBV19 and TRBJ2-7; 8 bases match TRBD1. Looked up from germline, CDR1 is LNHDA and CDR2 is SQIVND (reference sequence). CDR3 length: 12 residues. The CDR3 protein is CATGGPSYEQYF. The CDR3 coding sequence is TGTGCAACAGGGGGTCCCTCCTACGAGCAGTACTTC.

J is TRBJ1-4 and V is TRBV7-2, with a tentative D call TRBD1 (5 bases). Trimming removed 1 base at V and 7 bases at J, with 13 bases between. Looked up from germline, CDR1 is SGHTA and CDR2 is FQGNSA. The CDR3 sequence is 15 residues long. CDR3 sequence reads: CASSLDSGATEKLFF. The CDR3 region has the DNA TGTGCCAGCAGCTTAGATTCCGGGGCGACTGAAAAACTGTTTTTT. Based on the CDR3 plus reference TRBV7-2 and TRBJ1-4, the full variable domain is GAGVSQSPSNKVTEKGKDVELRCDPISGHTALYWYRQSLGQGLEFLIYFQGNSAPDKSGLPSDRFSAERTGGSVSTLTIQRTQQEDSAVYLCASSLDSGATEKLFFGSGTQLSVL.

This clonotype was seen a handful of times. The rearrangement uses TRBV27 and TRBJ1-6; a weak D match, TRBD1 (5 bases). In germline, CDR1 is MNHEY, CDR2 SMNVEV (reference sequence). V gave up 6 bases and J gave up 6 bases, with 12 bases separating them. CDR3 length: 14 residues. In DNA, the CDR3 is TGTGCCAGCAGGCAAGCGGGGGGTAATTCACCCCTCCACTTT. Translation: CASRQAGGNSPLHF.

The chain combines TRBV20-1 with TRBJ1-1; D is unclear. From germline, CDR1 is DFQATT and CDR2 SNEGSKA (reference sequence). V was shortened by 0 bases and J by 1 base, with 12 bases between the two germline ends. The length of the CDR3 is 15 residues. The CDR3 nucleotides read TGCAGTGCTAGAGACCCGGCAGGACCGAACACTGAAGCTTTCTTT. Its protein product is CSARDPAGPNTEAFF.

This sequence joins TRBV7-9 and TRBJ2-6; D may be TRBD1 (6 bases). Germline V CDR1 and CDR2: SEHNR, FQNEAQ (reference sequence). The CDR3 extends over 15 amino acids. V was cut by 1 base and J by 2 bases, with 6 bases left in between. The CDR3: CASSLGQAGANVLTF. Written as DNA, the CDR3 is TGTGCCAGCAGCTTAGGACAGGCTGGGGCCAACGTCCTGACTTTC.

This clonotype was detected many times. The chain uses TRBV20-1 and TRBJ2-3; TRBD2 aligns across 13 bases. The CDR3 runs to 14 residues. V gave up 3 bases and J gave up 7 bases; unmatched junction bases: 4. Germline values: CDR1 DFQATT, CDR2 SNEGSKA (reference sequence). The CDR3 nucleotides read TGCAGTGCTAGGGAGGGACTAGCGGGAAATACGCAGTATTTT. This translates into CSAREGLAGNTQYF.

This clonotype was seen a handful of times. This chain connects TRBV12-3 or TRBV12-4 to TRBJ2-1, with 7 nucleotides matching TRBD2. The J segment lost 4 bases and the V segment lost 1 base, leaving 7 bases of the junction unmatched. The CDR3 sequence is 16 residues long. CDR3 sequence reads: CASSLGTTSRYNEQFF. The CDR3 nucleotides read TGTGCCAGCAGTTTAGGAACGACTAGCAGATACAATGAGCAGTTCTTC.

CDR3 nucleotides: TGCAGCGTTGGGAGTGGGGGGGACATTCAGTACTTC. It translates to CSVGSGGDIQYF. The rearrangement links TRBV29-1 to TRBJ2-4; 7 bases are a match to TRBD2. Trimming removed 4 bases from V and 8 bases from J; junction bases left unmatched: 5. This CDR3 has 12 residues. Per the germline V gene, CDR1 is SQVTM and CDR2 is ANQGSEA.

This clonotype was counted many times. This chain links TRBV7-2 with TRBJ2-3; 12 bases fit TRBD1. The V segment lost 4 bases and the J segment 4 bases; nucleotides outside the gene matches: 3. CDR1 and CDR2 (germline): SGHTA, FQGNSA. This CDR3 has 15 amino acids. CDR3 amino acids: CASSWGTGGADTQYF. CDR3 DNA: TGTGCCAGCAGCTGGGGGACAGGGGGCGCAGATACGCAGTATTTT.

This clonotype has a handful of counts. V usage is TRBV5-1 and J usage is TRBJ2-2, with D perhaps TRBD1 or TRBD2 (5 bases each). V was clipped by 3 bases and J by 4 bases, with 10 bases between them. CDR1 is SGHRS and CDR2 is YFSETQ in the germline V gene. This CDR3 contains 14 residues. CDR3 sequence reads: CASSWDPTTGELFF. CDR3 in DNA: TGCGCCAGCAGCTGGGACCCCACCACCGGGGAGCTGTTTTTT.

This clonotype was observed many times. The J gene is TRBJ2-2, the V gene TRBV24-1, with 7 bases that match TRBD1. V was clipped by 7 bases and J by 4 bases; unmatched bases: 2. The CDR3 is 13 residues long. Germline V CDR1 and CDR2: KGHDR, SFDVKD. The CDR3 coding sequence is TGTGCCACCAGGGGACAGCCCACCGGGGAGCTGTTTTTT. Translated, it gives CATRGQPTGELFF.

This clonotype was recorded at least ten times. The chain combines TRBV29-1 with TRBJ1-2; 7 bases are shared with TRBD1. The trim removed 8 bases at V and 4 bases at J, leaving 13 bases unmatched. CDR1 is SQVTM, CDR2 ANQGSEA, per germline. The CDR3 has 14 amino acids. This CDR3 is CSIGAAGTVYGYTF. CDR3 coding DNA: TGCAGCATTGGCGCCGCCGGGACAGTCTATGGCTACACCTTC.

A word on this clonotype: A much larger clone lies one base from this, so it may be a read error. This chain connects TRBV2 to TRBJ1-1; 8 positions match TRBD1. The CDR3 loop spans 14 amino acids. Germline CDR1 and CDR2: SNHLY and FYNNEI. CDR3 bases: TGTGCCTGCAGTGAGCAAGGGACAGGAGGTGAAGCTTTCTTT. Protein: CACSEQGTGGEAFF.